This is a list of T cell receptor beta chains from one sample in a study of blood T cell repertoires in COVID-19. This table comes from immunoSEQ multiplex PCR, and its TCRdb copy is limited to in-frame clones, with some not included. The sample includes a few hundred thousand clones, around 87% of them seen just once. The specimen was peripheral blood. The receptors come from a young woman with COVID-19, enrolled during active disease. Each CDR3 is given with its conserved first and last residue. Each record gives: CDR3 DNA, CDR3 protein, J gene, D gene, V gene, clone size. D genes are given only for firm matches. The listing skips clone size in some rows; elsewhere it reads once, few, many or a size class.

CDR3nt: TGTGCCAGCTCATCCCTCACTAGCGGAGCGAGCTCCTACAATGAGCAGTTCTTC; CDR3aa: CASSSLTSGASSYNEQFF; j_gene: TRBJ2-1; d_gene: TRBD2; v_gene: TRBV18; abundance: .
CDR3nt: TGTGCCAGTAGGGCGGACAGGGGAATACAGCCCCAGCATTTT; CDR3aa: CASRADRGIQPQHF; j_gene: TRBJ1-5; d_gene: TRBD1; v_gene: TRBV19; abundance: .
CDR3nt: TGTGCCAGCAGCGTCGGACTGGGCTCCTACGAGCAGTACTTC; CDR3aa: CASSVGLGSYEQYF; j_gene: TRBJ2-7; d_gene: .; v_gene: TRBV9; abundance: .
CDR3nt: TGTGCCAGCAGCCCCGGGACAGGTGGCTACACCTTC; CDR3aa: CASSPGTGGYTF; j_gene: TRBJ1-2; d_gene: TRBD1; v_gene: TRBV7-3; abundance: .
CDR3nt: TGTGCCAGCAGCGTAGCCACCGGGACAGGGGATGGCTACACCTTC; CDR3aa: CASSVATGTGDGYTF; j_gene: TRBJ1-2; d_gene: TRBD1; v_gene: TRBV9; abundance: .
CDR3nt: TGTGCCAGTAGTATAGACCCAGGCAGTGAAAACATTCAGTACTTC; CDR3aa: CASSIDPGSENIQYF; j_gene: TRBJ2-4; d_gene: .; v_gene: TRBV19; abundance: .
CDR3nt: TGTGCCAGCAGTGAACGCGGGGGACACACAGATACGCAGTATTTT; CDR3aa: CASSERGGHTDTQYF; j_gene: TRBJ2-3; d_gene: .; v_gene: TRBV6-1; abundance: .
CDR3nt: TGCGCCAGCAGCTTGATGGCAGGGTCGTTCGGCAATGAGCAGTTCTTC; CDR3aa: CASSLMAGSFGNEQFF; j_gene: TRBJ2-1; d_gene: .; v_gene: TRBV5-1; abundance: .
CDR3nt: TGTGCCAGTAGTACGGGAACCTACAATGAGCAGTTCTTC; CDR3aa: CASSTGTYNEQFF; j_gene: TRBJ2-1; d_gene: .; v_gene: TRBV19; abundance: .
CDR3nt: TGTGCCAGCAGCCCGCGATTGGGCGGGAGATCAGAGACCCAGTACTTC; CDR3aa: CASSPRLGGRSETQYF; j_gene: TRBJ2-5; d_gene: TRBD2; v_gene: TRBV5-4; abundance: .
CDR3nt: TGTGCCAGCAGATTTACCGTGGGAGGGAACAATGAGCAGTTCTTC; CDR3aa: CASRFTVGGNNEQFF; j_gene: TRBJ2-1; d_gene: TRBD2; v_gene: TRBV6-5; abundance: .
CDR3nt: TGTGCCAGCAGTTTAGCCCAGTCCTACGAGCAGTACTTC; CDR3aa: CASSLAQSYEQYF; j_gene: TRBJ2-7; d_gene: .; v_gene: TRBV27; abundance: .
CDR3nt: TGTGCCATCAGCATTGGACTGAGCGACTATGGCTACACCTTC; CDR3aa: CAISIGLSDYGYTF; j_gene: TRBJ1-2; d_gene: .; v_gene: TRBV10-3; abundance: .
CDR3nt: TGTGCCAGTAGACCCCCAGGGGACACTGAAGCTTTCTTT; CDR3aa: CASRPPGDTEAFF; j_gene: TRBJ1-1; d_gene: .; v_gene: TRBV19; abundance: once
CDR3nt: TGCGCCAGCAGCCAAGACAGCAGGGGTATCCACGAGCAGTACTTC; CDR3aa: CASSQDSRGIHEQYF; j_gene: TRBJ2-7; d_gene: .; v_gene: TRBV4-1; abundance: .
CDR3nt: TGTGCCAGCAGCGCCCGGCTAGCGGGAGCTCGGTACGAGCAGTACTTC; CDR3aa: CASSARLAGARYEQYF; j_gene: TRBJ2-7; d_gene: TRBD2; v_gene: TRBV2; abundance: .
CDR3nt: TGCAGCGTTGCCGGGACTCCGTACGAGCAGTACTTC; CDR3aa: CSVAGTPYEQYF; j_gene: TRBJ2-7; d_gene: .; v_gene: TRBV29-1; abundance: .
CDR3nt: TGTGCCTGGAGTACAGGGGACATGAACACTGAAGCTTTCTTT; CDR3aa: CAWSTGDMNTEAFF; j_gene: TRBJ1-1; d_gene: TRBD1; v_gene: TRBV30; abundance: .
CDR3nt: TGTGCCAGCAGCGGAGCACAGGGGGCAGTGGCTTTCTTT; CDR3aa: CASSGAQGAVAFF; j_gene: TRBJ1-1; d_gene: TRBD1; v_gene: TRBV9; abundance: .
CDR3nt: TGTGCCAGTAGCCCCGGGACTAACTACGAGCAGTACTTC; CDR3aa: CASSPGTNYEQYF; j_gene: TRBJ2-7; d_gene: TRBD2; v_gene: TRBV19; abundance: .
CDR3nt: TGTGCCACCCAGGGACAGGCCCACGAGCAGTACTTC; CDR3aa: CATQGQAHEQYF; j_gene: TRBJ2-7; d_gene: TRBD1; v_gene: TRBV10-3; abundance: .
CDR3nt: TGCAGCGTTGTTGGGACAGGCGCCTACGAGCAGTACTTC; CDR3aa: CSVVGTGAYEQYF; j_gene: TRBJ2-7; d_gene: TRBD1; v_gene: TRBV29-1; abundance: .
CDR3nt: TGTGCCAGCAGCTTGGCTCCCAGCTCTGGGGCCAACGTCCTGACTTTC; CDR3aa: CASSLAPSSGANVLTF; j_gene: TRBJ2-6; d_gene: .; v_gene: TRBV5-4; abundance: .
CDR3nt: TGTGCCAGCGGGCCAGGGGGTTCACCCCTCCACTTT; CDR3aa: CASGPGGSPLHF; j_gene: TRBJ1-6; d_gene: TRBD1; v_gene: TRBV6-5; abundance: .
CDR3nt: TGTGCCAGCAGTTACGAGGGGGCCGTTGGCTACACCTTC; CDR3aa: CASSYEGAVGYTF; j_gene: TRBJ1-2; d_gene: TRBD1; v_gene: TRBV7-3; abundance: .
CDR3nt: TGTGCCAGCAGTGACGGGGGGGCGCGAGGTGAGCAGTTCTTC; CDR3aa: CASSDGGARGEQFF; j_gene: TRBJ2-1; d_gene: TRBD2; v_gene: TRBV6-2/TRBV6-3; abundance: .
CDR3nt: TGTGCCAGTAGTCCTAGACAGGGACCCTACGAGCAGTACTTC; CDR3aa: CASSPRQGPYEQYF; j_gene: TRBJ2-7; d_gene: TRBD1; v_gene: TRBV19; abundance: .
CDR3nt: TGTGCCAGCAGCGGGGACAGGGGGCCTGGGGCCAACGTCCTGACTTTC; CDR3aa: CASSGDRGPGANVLTF; j_gene: TRBJ2-6; d_gene: TRBD1; v_gene: TRBV5-4; abundance: .
CDR3nt: TGTGCCAGTAGTCCTCGCCCCCAGGGGCCGGCGGCCAAAAACATTCAGTACTTC; CDR3aa: CASSPRPQGPAAKNIQYF; j_gene: TRBJ2-4; d_gene: .; v_gene: TRBV19; abundance: .
CDR3nt: TGTGCCAGCAGTTCGGAGGCGCGGGCGCAGTTCTTC; CDR3aa: CASSSEARAQFF; j_gene: TRBJ2-1; d_gene: .; v_gene: TRBV27; abundance: .
CDR3nt: TGTGCCAGCAGTGGTAGCGGGAAAAGCTCCTACAATGAGCAGTTCTTC; CDR3aa: CASSGSGKSSYNEQFF; j_gene: TRBJ2-1; d_gene: TRBD2; v_gene: TRBV2; abundance: .
CDR3nt: TGTGCCAGCAGTCCCGCCACTAGCGGACTCTCCTACGAGCAGTACTTC; CDR3aa: CASSPATSGLSYEQYF; j_gene: TRBJ2-7; d_gene: TRBD2; v_gene: TRBV6-2/TRBV6-3; abundance: .
CDR3nt: TGTGCCAGCAGTATAAGACAGGGAAGGGAGCAGTACTTC; CDR3aa: CASSIRQGREQYF; j_gene: TRBJ2-7; d_gene: TRBD1; v_gene: TRBV6-4; abundance: .
CDR3nt: TGCAGCGTCCGGACAGGGGGTTCTGAAGCTTTCTTT; CDR3aa: CSVRTGGSEAFF; j_gene: TRBJ1-1; d_gene: TRBD1; v_gene: TRBV29-1; abundance: .
CDR3nt: TGCGCCAGCAGCTTGGTCAGGGCAACTAATGAAAAACTGTTTTTT; CDR3aa: CASSLVRATNEKLFF; j_gene: TRBJ1-4; d_gene: .; v_gene: TRBV5-1; abundance: .
CDR3nt: TGCGCCAGCAGCCAAGATCGGACAGGTGTTTCTTACGAGCAGTACTTC; CDR3aa: CASSQDRTGVSYEQYF; j_gene: TRBJ2-7; d_gene: TRBD1; v_gene: TRBV4-1; abundance: .
CDR3nt: TGTGCCAGCAGCTTCCGCGGGAGCTCCTATAATTCACCCCTCCACTTT; CDR3aa: CASSFRGSSYNSPLHF; j_gene: TRBJ1-6; d_gene: .; v_gene: TRBV7-8; abundance: .
CDR3nt: TGCGCCAGGTGGACAGGGGGACTCTATGGCTACACCTTC; CDR3aa: CARWTGGLYGYTF; j_gene: TRBJ1-2; d_gene: TRBD1; v_gene: TRBV5-1; abundance: .
CDR3nt: TGTGCCAGCAGCCGTGACAGGTTTATGTCTGGAAACACCATATATTTT; CDR3aa: CASSRDRFMSGNTIYF; j_gene: TRBJ1-3; d_gene: .; v_gene: TRBV28; abundance: .
CDR3nt: TGTGCCAGCAGTGATGGGACTCGGGTTCTAAATGAGCAGTTCTTC; CDR3aa: CASSDGTRVLNEQFF; j_gene: TRBJ2-1; d_gene: .; v_gene: TRBV2; abundance: .
CDR3nt: TGTGCCAGTAGTCCCGGGACAAGGTTCCCGGTTTCTGAAAAACTGTTTTTT; CDR3aa: CASSPGTRFPVSEKLFF; j_gene: TRBJ1-4; d_gene: .; v_gene: TRBV19; abundance: .
CDR3nt: TGTGCCAGCGGGGTAGCGGGGGATAATTACAATGAGCAGTTCTTC; CDR3aa: CASGVAGDNYNEQFF; j_gene: TRBJ2-1; d_gene: TRBD2; v_gene: TRBV28; abundance: once
CDR3nt: TGCAGCGTTGAACAGGGGGGAGGCAAAAACATTCAGTACTTC; CDR3aa: CSVEQGGGKNIQYF; j_gene: TRBJ2-4; d_gene: .; v_gene: TRBV29-1; abundance: .
CDR3nt: TGTGCCAGCAGTGACTCGGGGACACCTTTATCGTATCGCACCTTC; CDR3aa: CASSDSGTPLSYRTF; j_gene: TRBJ1-2; d_gene: .; v_gene: TRBV6-4; abundance: .
CDR3nt: TGCAGCGCCCGGGACATGACTTACAATGAGCAGTTCTTC; CDR3aa: CSARDMTYNEQFF; j_gene: TRBJ2-1; d_gene: .; v_gene: TRBV29-1; abundance: once
CDR3nt: TGTGCCAGCAGTTATCCGGGACAAGGGCACTATGGCTACACCTTC; CDR3aa: CASSYPGQGHYGYTF; j_gene: TRBJ1-2; d_gene: .; v_gene: TRBV5-8; abundance: .
CDR3nt: TGTGCCAGCAGCATGGGCCTAAGACAGGAGATCTACGAGCAGTACTTC; CDR3aa: CASSMGLRQEIYEQYF; j_gene: TRBJ2-7; d_gene: .; v_gene: TRBV14; abundance: .
CDR3nt: TGTGCCAGCAGCCCCACGAGGGAAGAGACCCAGTACTTC; CDR3aa: CASSPTREETQYF; j_gene: TRBJ2-5; d_gene: .; v_gene: TRBV7-3; abundance: once
CDR3nt: TGCAGCGCCAAGACCAGACTAGCGGGCATCCAAGAGACCCAGTACTTC; CDR3aa: CSAKTRLAGIQETQYF; j_gene: TRBJ2-5; d_gene: TRBD2; v_gene: TRBV29-1; abundance: .
CDR3nt: TGTGCCAGCAGCCAAGGGGTACGGGGTGAAAAACTGTTTTTT; CDR3aa: CASSQGVRGEKLFF; j_gene: TRBJ1-4; d_gene: .; v_gene: TRBV3-1/TRBV3-2; abundance: .
CDR3nt: TGTGCCAGCAGCTATGGGACTAGCGGGAACAATGAGCAGTTCTTC; CDR3aa: CASSYGTSGNNEQFF; j_gene: TRBJ2-1; d_gene: TRBD2; v_gene: TRBV7-9; abundance: .